Here is one T cell receptor beta chain with its context. Its cognate antigen is unknown. This entry belongs to a study of cytomegalovirus exposure and HLA in healthy donors. Study overall: Early release data held 85 million to 95 million unique TCRs from HLA-typed donors. Study-level findings and limits: On later analysis, the bulk of CMV-associated TCR beta chains appeared to be HLA-restricted. Near-uniform donor sequencing depth was presumed by presence/absence analyses. Later analysis demonstrated an association between a missense DCLRE1C variant and TCR beta V- and J-gene trimming.

Germline values: CDR1 SGHTA, CDR2 FQGNSA. CDR3 length equals 15 residues. The J segment lost 4 bases and the V segment lost 5 bases, leaving 8 bases of the junction unmatched. It was with 60 Vbeta and 13 Jbeta primers that the PCR ran. Measured with immunoSEQ multiplex PCR; TCRdb has only the in-frame clones, and not every one. The sample carries 200,000 to 250,000 clones, around 88% recorded once. The clonotype comes from a woman under 30 in good health and CMV-seronegative. What was sequenced was PBMCs. V usage is TRBV7-2 and J usage is TRBJ2-7, with 10 positions matching TRBD2. CDR3: CASSESSGRGYEQYF. DNA for the CDR3: TGTGCCAGCAGCGAATCTAGCGGGAGAGGATACGAGCAGTACTTC.